These 20 T cell receptor beta chains originate from one sample sequenced in a study of beta chain features in type 1 diabetes. Reverse transcription of all isolated RNA meant that expressed TCRB transcripts were sequenced. Profiled with immunoSEQ multiplex PCR; TCRdb holds only in-frame clones, not every one. The data show about 230,000 clones, about 10% seen once. Sequencing was performed on naive CD4+ T cells from blood. The receptors derive from a woman aged 18-30 years in good health.

The chain joins TRBV7-2 to TRBJ2-5, with D possibly matching TRBD2 (5 bases). Trimming stripped 5 bases from V and 5 bases from J, with 15 bases between. The CDR3 has 14 residues. Germline CDR1 SGHTA, CDR2 FQGNSA. The CDR3 here is CASSVGVLYETQYF. CDR3 nucleotide sequence: TGTGCCAGCAGCGTCGGGGTTTTGTATGAGACCCAGTACTTC. The whole variable domain, filled in from reference TRBV7-2 and TRBJ2-5, reads GAGVSQSPSNKVTEKGKDVELRCDPISGHTALYWYRQSLGQGLEFLIYFQGNSAPDKSGLPSDRFSAERTGGSVSTLTIQRTQQEDSAVYLCASSVGVLYETQYFGPGTRLLVL.

This clone has at least ten counts. This chain links TRBV29-1 with TRBJ2-6; D gene ambiguous. CDR1 SQVTM and CDR2 ANQGSEA come from the germline V gene. This CDR3 spans 14 amino acids. Between the trimmed V and J ends, which lost 6 bases and 0 bases, there was a span of 9 bases. This chain's CDR3 is CSVSLFSGANVLTF. For the CDR3, the DNA is TGCAGCGTGTCTCTATTCTCTGGGGCCAACGTCCTGACTTTC. Combining the CDR3 with reference TRBV29-1 and TRBJ2-6 gives the whole variable domain SAVISQKPSRDICQRGTSLTIQCQVDSQVTMMFWYRQQPGQSLTLIATANQGSEATYESGFVIDKFPISRPNLTFSTLTVSNMSPEDSSIYLCSVSLFSGANVLTFGAGSRLTVL.

The sample holds a few counts of this clone. The chain joins TRBV6-6 to TRBJ1-5; TRBD1 matches at 8 bases. Looked up from germline, CDR1 is MNHNY and CDR2 is SVGAGI (reference sequence). The CDR3 totals 14 residues. V dropped 6 bases and J dropped 5; count of bases not matched to a gene: 6. The CDR3 loop reads CASSPGTGDQPQHF. For the CDR3, the DNA is TGTGCCAGCAGCCCCGGGACAGGTGATCAGCCCCAGCATTTT.

A remark on this clone: Different DNA sequences within this sample yield the same CDR3. The J gene is TRBJ1-5, the V gene TRBV30; 8 positions agree with TRBD1. CDR1 and CDR2 (germline): GTSNPN, SVGIG (reference sequence). J gave up 4 bases and V 0 bases, and 2 bases lay outside the gene matches. The CDR3 runs 14 residues. CDR3 protein: CAWSVRQGNQPQHF. The CDR3 coding sequence is TGTGCCTGGAGTGTCCGACAGGGGAATCAGCCCCAGCATTTT. Full variable domain (outside the CDR3, taken from reference TRBV30 and TRBJ1-5): SQTIHQWPATLVQPVGSPLSLECTVEGTSNPNLYWYRQAAGRGLQLLFYSVGIGQISSEVPQNLSASRPQDRQFILSSKKLLLSDSGFYLCAWSVRQGNQPQHFGDGTRLSIL.

The genes are TRBV30 and TRBJ1-3, with 7 bases fitting TRBD1. V lost 3 bases to trimming and J lost 5 bases; unmatched junction nucleotides: 4. This CDR3 spans 13 amino acids. Per germline, CDR1 GTSNPN and CDR2 SVGIG (reference sequence). The CDR3 DNA is TGTGCCTGGAGCAGGGGGGCGAGAAACACCATATATTTT. It yields the protein CAWSRGARNTIYF.

This clone occurred a few times. The rearrangement joins TRBV5-6 to TRBJ2-5; 10 nucleotides match TRBD1. Germline-derived CDR1 and CDR2 are SGHDT and YYEEEE. After removal of 5 bases from V and 5 bases from J, the junction contained 6 bases not matched to a gene. The CDR3 is 14 residues long. The CDR3 nucleotides are TGTGCCAGCAGAGGACAGGGGGGAAAGGAGACCCAGTACTTC. Its translation: CASRGQGGKETQYF.

This clone was seen only a few times. The chain has TRBV5-6 and TRBJ2-5; possible D gene TRBD1, 6 bases. V was clipped by 1 base and J by 5 bases, with 9 bases between them. The germline V gene encodes CDR1 SGHDT and CDR2 YYEEEE. This CDR3 has 13 amino acids. The CDR3 sequence: CASSLRTVETQYF. The CDR3 coding sequence is TGTGCCAGCAGCTTGCGGACAGTCGAGACCCAGTACTTC.

As to this clone: The sample contains more than one DNA sequence encoding this CDR3. The genes are TRBV6-6 and TRBJ2-2, with D unclear. The CDR3 has 13 amino acids. Trimming shortened V by 6 bases and J by 2 bases, and 7 bases separated the two germline ends. Germline CDR1 reads MNHNY; CDR2 reads SVGAGI (reference sequence). CDR3: CASSRVNTGELFF. CDR3 nucleotides: TGTGCCAGCAGCCGTGTTAACACCGGGGAGCTGTTTTTT.

This clone was counted between two and nine times. The chain links TRBV2 to TRBJ1-4; D is unresolved. Germline CDR1 reads SNHLY; CDR2 reads FYNNEI. The CDR3 length is 15 residues. Between the trimmed V and J ends, which lost 4 bases and 7 bases, there was a span of 16 bases. CDR3 sequence (DNA): TGTGCCAGCAGTGCCCCTACGGGAGCCGCTGAAAAACTGTTTTTT. Amino acid sequence: CASSAPTGAAEKLFF.

This clone was seen only a few times. CDR3 in amino acids: CASGPITSYEQYF. In DNA, the CDR3 is TGTGCCAGCGGCCCAATTACCTCCTACGAGCAGTACTTC. V usage is TRBV2 and J usage is TRBJ2-7; D is unresolved. The CDR3 is made up of 13 amino acids. Trimming took off 8 bases at V and 0 bases at J, with 11 bases between the two ends. CDR1 and CDR2 from the germline V gene are SNHLY and FYNNEI.

This clone was seen more than once but under ten times. V gene TRBV2 combines with J gene TRBJ1-1, with D perhaps matching TRBD1 (5 bases). Germline assignment: CDR1 SNHLY and CDR2 FYNNEI. Trimming shortened V by 3 bases and J by 4 bases, and 6 bases separated the two germline ends. This CDR3 region has 12 residues. CDR3 residues: CASSDRVTEAFF. DNA of the CDR3: TGTGCCAGCAGTGACAGGGTCACTGAAGCTTTCTTT.

This clone was found a few times. This sequence joins TRBV6-5 and TRBJ1-5; 8 bases map to TRBD1. Trimming cost V 5 bases and J 4 bases; bases outside gene matches: 1. Germline lookup yields CDR1 MNHEY and CDR2 SVGAGI. CDR3 length equals 13 residues. The CDR3 is CASSRTGNQPQHF. The CDR3 DNA sequence: TGTGCCAGCAGTCGGACAGGGAATCAGCCCCAGCATTTT.

This clone came up a few times. The rearrangement links TRBV18 to TRBJ2-5; a weak D match, TRBD1 (6 bases). CDR3 length equals 14 residues. The V end was cut by 2 bases, the J end by 5 bases, with 12 bases between. CDR1 is KGHSH, CDR2 LQKENI, per germline. This CDR3 reads CASSPAGVRETQYF. In nucleotides, the CDR3 is TGTGCCAGCTCACCAGCAGGGGTCCGGGAGACCCAGTACTTC.

This clone was seen more than once but under ten times. The rearrangement links TRBV27 to TRBJ2-2; D might be TRBD1 (5 bases). V lost 4 bases and J 2 bases, leaving 11 bases between the germline ends. Germline lookup yields CDR1 MNHEY and CDR2 SMNVEV (reference sequence). The CDR3 extends over 15 amino acids. The CDR3 spells CASSYSDINTGELFF. In nucleotides, the CDR3 is TGTGCCAGCAGTTACTCGGACATTAACACCGGGGAGCTGTTTTTT.

The chain has TRBV5-1 and TRBJ2-7; D may be TRBD1 (7 bases). The CDR3 runs 15 residues. The germline V gene has CDR1 SGHRS and CDR2 YFSETQ. Trimming left V 3 bases short and J 5 bases short, with 18 bases between. CDR3 DNA sequence: TGCGCCAGCAGCTGGGACAGTCCTCAGCGGGACGAGCAGTACTTC. Its translation: CASSWDSPQRDEQYF.

This clone was seen a few times. The chain joins TRBV13 to TRBJ2-4; TRBD2 aligns across 7 bases. This CDR3 region has 17 residues. V shed 4 bases, J shed 3 bases, and the junction held 12 bases outside the gene matches. Germline assignment: CDR1 PRHDT and CDR2 FYEKMQ (reference sequence). In nucleotides, the CDR3 is TGTGCCAGCAGCTCGCGACTAGCCCGTTTTGTCAAAAACATTCAGTACTTC. Its translation is CASSSRLARFVKNIQYF.

This clone appeared a few times. The junction does not match germline at one end; this may be a read error. This chain joins TRBV7-7 and TRBJ2-7; 9 bases align to TRBD1. Germline CDR1 reads SSHAT; CDR2 reads FNYEAQ (reference sequence). The CDR3 has 13 residues. CDR3 nucleotides: TGTGCTAGCAGCTTGGACAGGGGAAGCGAGCAGTACTTC. Encoded protein: CASSLDRGSEQYF.

The chain is built from TRBV5-1 and TRBJ2-3, with D tentatively TRBD1 (6 bases). V lost 0 bases and J lost 4, with 15 bases in between. CDR1 and CDR2 from the germline V gene are SGHRS and YFSETQ. This CDR3 spans 16 amino acids. CDR3 bases: TGCGCCAGCAGCTTGGTATTCTCCCAGGGGTCAGATACGCAGTATTTT. The encoded protein is CASSLVFSQGSDTQYF.

This clone appeared a few times. The chain combines TRBV5-1 with TRBJ2-7, with 9 bases aligning to TRBD1. CDR1 and CDR2 from the germline V gene are SGHRS and YFSETQ. The CDR3 length is 15 residues. J was trimmed by 7 bases and V by 0 bases; bases with no gene match: 8. The CDR3 coding sequence is TGCGCCAGCAGCTTGGGTACAGGGGGCGTGGGGGAGCAGTACTTC. Protein sequence: CASSLGTGGVGEQYF. Using reference TRBV5-1 and TRBJ2-7 for the parts outside the CDR3, the full variable domain is KAGVTQTPRYLIKTRGQQVTLSCSPISGHRSVSWYQQTPGQGLQFLFEYFSETQRNKGNFPGRFSGRQFSNSRSEMNVSTLELGDSALYLCASSLGTGGVGEQYFGPGTRLTVT.

The J gene is TRBJ2-7, the V gene TRBV4-2, with unresolved D. The CDR3 extends over 15 amino acids. Germline values: CDR1 LGHNA, CDR2 YNFKEQ. Trimming removed 3 bases at V and 2 bases at J, with 14 bases between. In DNA, the CDR3 is TGTGCCAGCAGCCAGACTTCCACAAACACCTACGAGCAGTACTTC. It yields the protein CASSQTSTNTYEQYF.